One sample yielded the 23 T cell receptor beta chains listed below, sequenced in a study of tumor and adjacent non-tumor tissue in lung cancer. A modified ARM-PCR protocol with three rounds of nested PCR amplified TCRbeta. TCRdb analysed the multiplex PCR reads with MiXCR anew, one entry per CDR3 protein. The table includes 220,000 or so distinct CDR3 sequences, 71% detected once. No cell sorting was done before RNA was extracted from the tissue. Sequenced input: lung tumor tissue. All receptors derive from a man aged 55-75 years with non-small cell lung cancer.

Only one count was recorded for this clonotype. The chain couples TRBV4-2 to TRBJ2-5; possible D gene TRBD2, 7 bases. V was trimmed by 0 bases and J by 9 bases, leaving 14 bases between them. This CDR3 is built from 14 residues. Germline-derived CDR1 and CDR2 are LGHNA and YNFKEQ. The CDR3 nucleotides read TGTGCCAGCAGCCAAGATCTTGGGAGGGGGGCCCAGTACTTC. Translated, it gives CASSQDLGRGAQYF.

For this clonotype: A single base separates this from a much larger clone, so it may be a read error. V and J are TRBV5-4 and TRBJ2-3; weak D call: TRBD1 (7 bases). This CDR3 region has 15 residues. Per germline, CDR1 SGHNT and CDR2 YYREEE (reference sequence). Trimming left V 0 bases short and J 8 bases short, with 16 bases between. In DNA, the CDR3 is TGTGCCAGCAGCTTGGCTGGGGCGCAGGGGGGTACGCAGTATTTT. Translating gives CASSLAGAQGGTQYF.

This clonotype came up once. The chain carries TRBV20-1 and TRBJ1-5; D might be TRBD1 (5 bases). The CDR3 sequence is 13 residues long. V lost 4 bases to trimming and J lost 5 bases, with 12 bases between them. The germline gives CDR1 DFQATT, CDR2 SNEGSKA (reference sequence). CDR3 in amino acids: CSAIVQVDQPQHF. In nucleotides, the CDR3 is TGCAGTGCTATCGTACAGGTGGATCAGCCCCAGCATTTT.

At least ten counts were recorded for this clonotype. The chain employs TRBV6-5 and TRBJ1-6; D not resolved. V was shortened by 4 bases and J by 10 bases, with 14 bases between the two germline ends. The CDR3 contains 14 residues. CDR1 is MNHEY and CDR2 is SVGAGI in the germline V gene. The DNA for the CDR3 is TGTGCCAGCAGTTCATGGAGCCAGGACTCACCCCTCCACTTT. It specifies CASSSWSQDSPLHF.

Regarding this clonotype: This may arise from a read error, as a much more abundant clone is one base away. The V and J genes are TRBV7-9 and TRBJ2-1; no clear D gene. V was trimmed by 2 bases and J by 8 bases, leaving 7 bases between them. The CDR3 has 12 amino acids. Germline V gene data show CDR1 as SEHNR and CDR2 as FQNEAQ (reference sequence). The CDR3 sequence is CASSLHLDEQFF. Written as DNA, the CDR3 is TGTGCCAGCAGCTTACATCTCGATGAGCAGTTCTTC.

This clonotype was counted only a few times. Possible read error: a much larger clone is one base away. No conserved phenylalanine or tryptophan is present at the end of the CDR3, so a read error is the likely explanation. The CDR3, as DNA: TGTGCCAGCAGCCAAGGAGCGGAGCAGTTCCTC. Amino acid sequence: CASSQGAEQFL. The chain links TRBV13 to TRBJ2-1, with no clear D. This CDR3 has 11 residues. Germline-derived CDR1 and CDR2 are PRHDT and FYEKMQ (reference sequence). Trimming left V 5 bases short and J 10 bases short, with 9 bases between.

V is TRBV11-2 and J is TRBJ2-7, with 10 bases identical to TRBD1. Unmatched junction bases numbered 17, after V lost 10 bases and J lost 5 bases. The CDR3 has 16 residues. From germline, CDR1 is SGHAT and CDR2 FQNNGV. CDR3 DNA sequence: TGTGCCAACAGGTCCGATCCCGGGACAGGGGTAAACGAGCAGTACTTC. Translation: CANRSDPGTGVNEQYF. The complete variable domain, with remaining parts taken from reference TRBV11-2 and TRBJ2-7, reads EAGVAQSPRYKIIEKRQSVAFWCNPISGHATLYWYQQILGQGPKLLIQFQNNGVVDDSQLPKDRFSAERLKGVDSTLKIQPAKLEDSAVYLCANRSDPGTGVNEQYFGPGTRLTVT.

Concerning this clonotype itself: One junction end disagrees with the germline gene, perhaps due to a read error. The J gene is TRBJ1-2, the V gene TRBV18; possible D gene TRBD1, 5 bases. Looked up from germline, CDR1 is KGHSH and CDR2 is LQKENI. CDR3 size: 14 residues. DNA for the CDR3: TGTGCCAACTCACCGGTGAGGGGAGTCTATGGCTACACCTTC. This translates into CANSPVRGVYGYTF.

With respect to this clonotype: A junction boundary mismatches the germline segment, possibly from a read error. V usage is TRBV4-3 and J usage is TRBJ1-3; no clear D gene. In germline, CDR1 is LGHNA, CDR2 YSLEER. The CDR3 extends over 16 amino acids. The CDR3: CASSDRTRGSGITIYF. CDR3 sequence (DNA): TGCGCCAGCAGCGACCGGACGCGTGGATCTGGAATCACCATATATTTT.

The V call is TRBV6-1, the J call TRBJ1-5, with unresolved D. There are 16 residues in the CDR3. Germline V gene sequence: CDR1 MNHNS, CDR2 SASEGT. Trimming shortened V by 6 bases and J by 5 bases, and 20 bases separated the two germline ends. The CDR3: CASRTQPTGTDQPQHF. The CDR3, as DNA: TGTGCCAGCAGGACCCAGCCGACGGGTACGGATCAGCCCCAGCATTTT.

On this clonotype itself: One end of the junction fails to match germline, which may point to a read error. This rearrangement joins TRBV6-2 or TRBV6-3 to TRBJ2-1, with TRBD1 as a possible D gene (6 bases). Germline V lookup: CDR1 MNHEY, CDR2 SVGEGT. The CDR3 covers 14 residues. The CDR3 is CASTDRTAHNEQLF. The CDR3 coding sequence is TGTGCCAGCACAGACCGGACAGCCCACAATGAGCAGCTCTTC.

A note on this clonotype: A much more abundant neighbour one base away suggests this may be a read error. The V and J genes are TRBV6-5 and TRBJ1-4; unclear D gene. Germline CDR1 reads MNHEY; CDR2 reads SVGAGI. The CDR3 totals 14 residues. The V end was cut by 2 bases, the J end by 6 bases, with 10 bases between. This chain's CDR3 is CASSYRGRYEKLFF. The CDR3 DNA reads as TGTGCCAGCAGTTACCGTGGGCGGTATGAAAAACTGTTTTTT.

This clonotype was observed at least ten times. The chain has TRBV7-3 and TRBJ2-7; the match to TRBD2 covers 7 bases. Per the germline V gene, CDR1 is SGHTA and CDR2 is FQGTGA. The ends lost 1 base at V and 1 base at J; junction bases unmatched: 4. The CDR3 is 15 amino acids. This CDR3 is CASSLNPSGSYEQYF. The CDR3 region has the DNA TGTGCCAGCAGCTTAAACCCTAGCGGATCCTACGAGCAGTACTTC. Using reference TRBV7-3 and TRBJ2-7 for the parts outside the CDR3, the full variable domain is GAGVSQTPSNKVTEKGKYVELRCDPISGHTALYWYRQSLGQGPEFLIYFQGTGAADDSGLPNDRFFAVRPEGSVSTLKIQRTERGDSAVYLCASSLNPSGSYEQYFGPGTRLTVT.

The genes are TRBV20-1 and TRBJ2-3, with 8 bases aligning to TRBD2. This CDR3 region has 13 residues. The germline gives CDR1 DFQATT, CDR2 SNEGSKA (reference sequence). The DNA for the CDR3 is TGCTGCGCCTTAGCGGGACTCACAGATACGCAGTATTTT. Translation gives CCALAGLTDTQYF.

In this sample, this clonotype turned up a few times. Being one base from a much bigger clone, this may be a read error. This chain uses TRBV11-3 with TRBJ2-7; D tentatively reads TRBD1 or TRBD2 (5 bases each). Trimming took off 5 bases at V and 3 bases at J, with 23 bases between the two ends. CDR3 length: 17 amino acids. In germline, CDR1 is SGHNT, CDR2 YENEEA. This CDR3 is CASSPSRLGDLGYEQYF. The CDR3 region has the DNA TGTGCCAGCAGCCCCTCCCGCCTGGGGGATCTAGGCTACGAGCAGTACTTC.

Details on this clonotype: The junction and the germline gene differ at one end; a read error may be behind it. The V call is TRBV20-1, the J call TRBJ2-7, with D possibly matching TRBD2 (5 bases). The CDR3 sequence is 11 residues long. Germline CDR1 DFQATT, CDR2 SNEGSKA (reference sequence). The CDR3 region is CSVRYLTIEYF. Written as DNA, the CDR3 is TGCAGTGTTAGATATCTGACTATCGAGTACTTC.

This clonotype showed up many times. V is TRBV20-1 and J is TRBJ1-2; 9 nucleotides agree with TRBD1. Germline CDR1 and CDR2: DFQATT and SNEGSKA (reference sequence). There are 15 residues in the CDR3. V shed 0 bases, J shed 2 bases, and the junction held 4 bases outside the gene matches. DNA for the CDR3: TGCAGTGCTAGAGACGGGACAGGGAACAACTATGGCTACACCTTC. Its translation: CSARDGTGNNYGYTF.

In this sample, this clonotype turned up once. The missing conserved phenylalanine or tryptophan at the end of this CDR3 makes a read error likely. The V call is TRBV12-3 or TRBV12-4, the J call TRBJ1-5; TRBD1 matches 8 bases. V lost 3 bases, J lost 10 bases, and 14 bases stayed unmatched. The CDR3 extends over 16 amino acids. The CDR3 here is CASSLGGTGSIQPQHL. The CDR3 DNA follows: TGTGCCAGCAGTTTGGGTGGGACAGGTAGCATTCAACCCCAGCATTTG.

This clonotype was recorded only once. Without the conserved terminal phenylalanine or tryptophan, this CDR3 likely stems from a read error. The V and J genes are TRBV28 and TRBJ1-5; 8 positions agree with TRBD1. With V trimmed by 8 bases and J by 7 bases, 4 bases remained unmatched. The CDR3 has 12 amino acids. CDR1 MDHEN and CDR2 SYDVKM come from the germline V gene. The CDR3 loop reads CASYRGGQPQHL. CDR3 sequence (DNA): TGTGCCAGCTACAGGGGGGGCCAGCCCCAGCATCTT.

The chain uses TRBV6-5 and TRBJ1-6; tentative D call: TRBD1 (6 bases). CDR3 length equals 14 residues. The V and J ends lost 8 bases and 7 bases respectively, with 15 bases between them. Germline CDR1 is MNHEY and CDR2 is SVGAGI. The CDR3 DNA sequence: TGTGCCAGCTGTTTCTTCAGGGGCAATTCACCCCTCCACTTT. This translates into CASCFFRGNSPLHF.

Details on this clonotype: The final CDR3 position lacks the conserved phenylalanine or tryptophan, pointing to a likely read error. The gene calls are TRBV29-1 and TRBJ2-5; D remains ambiguous. The CDR3 totals 12 residues. CDR1 SQVTM and CDR2 ANQGSEA come from the germline V gene. CDR3 DNA sequence: TGCAGTGTAAGGGAATCTCAAGAGACCCAGTACTCC. This translates into CSVRESQETQYS.

On this clonotype itself: This may be a read error: a much more frequent sequence differs by one nucleotide. V and J are TRBV12-3 or TRBV12-4 and TRBJ2-3; no clear D gene. This CDR3 contains 14 residues. The CDR3 is CANSLDRPTDTQYF. CDR3 DNA: TGTGCCAACAGTTTAGATCGGCCCACAGATACGCAGTATTTT.

The CDR3 loop is CASSLNRADNQPQHF. CDR3 DNA sequence: TGTGCCAGCAGTTTAAACAGGGCCGACAATCAGCCCCAGCATTTT. The J gene is TRBJ1-5, the V gene TRBV12-3 or TRBV12-4; D might be TRBD1 (6 bases). V gave up 2 bases and J gave up 3 bases, with 11 bases separating them. The CDR3 sequence is 15 residues long.